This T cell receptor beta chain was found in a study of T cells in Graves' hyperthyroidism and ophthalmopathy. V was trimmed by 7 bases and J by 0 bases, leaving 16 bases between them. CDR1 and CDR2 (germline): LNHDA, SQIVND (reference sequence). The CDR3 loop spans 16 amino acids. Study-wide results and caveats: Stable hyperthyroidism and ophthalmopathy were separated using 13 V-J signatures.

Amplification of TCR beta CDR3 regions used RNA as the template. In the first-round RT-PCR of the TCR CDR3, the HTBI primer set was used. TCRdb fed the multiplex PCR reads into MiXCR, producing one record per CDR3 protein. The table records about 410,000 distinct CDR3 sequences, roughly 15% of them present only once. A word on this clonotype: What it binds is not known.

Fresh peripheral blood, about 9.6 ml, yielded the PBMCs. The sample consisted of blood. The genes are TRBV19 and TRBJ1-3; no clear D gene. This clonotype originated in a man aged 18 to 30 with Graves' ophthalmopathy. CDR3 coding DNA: TGTGCCAGTAATCTTCCATTTTATAGCTCTGGAAACACCATATATTTT. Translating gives CASNLPFYSSGNTIYF.